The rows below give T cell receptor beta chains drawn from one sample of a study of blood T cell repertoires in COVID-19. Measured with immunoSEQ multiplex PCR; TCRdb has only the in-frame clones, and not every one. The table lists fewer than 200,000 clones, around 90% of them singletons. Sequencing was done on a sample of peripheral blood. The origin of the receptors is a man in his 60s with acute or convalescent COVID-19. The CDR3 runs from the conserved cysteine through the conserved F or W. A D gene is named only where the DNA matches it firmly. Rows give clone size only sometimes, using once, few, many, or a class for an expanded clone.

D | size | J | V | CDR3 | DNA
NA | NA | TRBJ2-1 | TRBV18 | CASSPVRGQGGNEQFF | TGTGCCAGCTCACCAGTCAGGGGCCAGGGGGGCAATGAGCAGTTCTTC
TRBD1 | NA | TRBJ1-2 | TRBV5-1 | CASSLALPGQGYGYTF | TGCGCCAGCAGCTTGGCCCTACCGGGACAGGGCTATGGCTACACCTTC
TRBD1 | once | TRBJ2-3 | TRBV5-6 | CASSTGDTDTQYF | TGTGCCAGCAGTACAGGGGACACAGATACGCAGTATTTT
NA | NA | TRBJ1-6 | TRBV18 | CASSTVGGTNSPLHF | TGTGCCAGCTCAACGGTGGGCGGGACCAATTCACCCCTCCACTTT
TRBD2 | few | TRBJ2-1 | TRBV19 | CASSDPGTSGRAFDYNEQFF | TGTGCCAGTAGTGACCCCGGGACTAGCGGGAGGGCGTTCGACTACAATGAGCAGTTCTTC
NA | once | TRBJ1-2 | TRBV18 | CASSPDAESRGYTF | TGTGCCAGCTCACCAGACGCGGAGTCTCGGGGCTACACCTTC
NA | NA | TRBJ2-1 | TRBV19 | CASNIGGAGTYNEQFF | TGTGCCAGTAATATAGGGGGAGCGGGGACCTACAATGAGCAGTTCTTC
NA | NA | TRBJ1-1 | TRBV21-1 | CASASGFTEAFF | TGTGCCAGTGCCTCAGGGTTCACTGAAGCTTTCTTT
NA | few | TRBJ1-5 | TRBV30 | CAWNQGSENQPQHF | TGTGCCTGGAATCAGGGGTCGGAAAATCAGCCCCAGCATTTT
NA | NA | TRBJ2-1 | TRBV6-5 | CASSYSSLGEQFF | TGTGCCAGCAGTTACTCGAGTCTCGGTGAGCAGTTCTTC
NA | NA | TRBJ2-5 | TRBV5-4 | CASSLDSRETQYF | TGTGCCAGCAGCTTGGACAGTAGGGAGACCCAGTACTTC
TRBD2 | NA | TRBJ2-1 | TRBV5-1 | CASSMGPGLDYNEQFF | TGCGCCAGCAGCATGGGCCCGGGACTAGATTACAATGAGCAGTTCTTC
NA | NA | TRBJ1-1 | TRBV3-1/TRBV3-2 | CASSAQTGPYPNTEAFF | TGTGCCAGCAGCGCACAAACAGGGCCCTACCCGAACACTGAAGCTTTCTTT
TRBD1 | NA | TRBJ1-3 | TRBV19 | CASRKGGDSGNTIYF | TGTGCCAGTAGGAAAGGGGGCGATTCTGGAAACACCATATATTTT
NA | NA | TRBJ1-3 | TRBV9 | CASSLSGRVGNTIYF | TGTGCCAGCAGCCTCTCGGGCAGGGTTGGAAACACCATATATTTT
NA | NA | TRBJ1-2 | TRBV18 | CASSPPTNNYGYTF | TGTGCCAGCTCACCACCCACAAATAACTATGGCTACACCTTC
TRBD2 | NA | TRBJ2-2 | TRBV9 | CASSAGLADPGELFF | TGTGCCAGCAGCGCGGGACTAGCTGATCCCGGGGAGCTGTTTTTT
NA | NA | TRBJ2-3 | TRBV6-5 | CASSYRGHGGPDTQYF | TGTGCCAGCAGTTACCGCGGACACGGGGGGCCAGATACGCAGTATTTT
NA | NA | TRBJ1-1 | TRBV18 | CASSPYADFQNTEAFF | TGTGCCAGCTCACCTTATGCGGACTTTCAGAACACTGAAGCTTTCTTT
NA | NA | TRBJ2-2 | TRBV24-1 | CATSDRTAYTGELFF | TGTGCCACCAGTGATCGGACAGCCTACACCGGGGAGCTGTTTTTT
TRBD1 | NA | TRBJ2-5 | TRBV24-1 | CATGDRARETQYF | TGTGCCACCGGAGACAGGGCGCGGGAGACCCAGTACTTC
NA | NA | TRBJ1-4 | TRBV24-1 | CATRGGGDEKLFF | TGTGCCACCAGAGGAGGGGGGGATGAAAAACTGTTTTTT
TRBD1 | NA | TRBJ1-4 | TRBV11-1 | CASSGGTGSNEKLFF | TGTGCCAGCAGCGGCGGGACAGGATCTAATGAAAAACTGTTTTTT
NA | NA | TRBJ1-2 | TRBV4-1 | CASSQEQAYGYTF | TGCGCCAGCAGCCAAGAGCAGGCTTATGGCTACACCTTC
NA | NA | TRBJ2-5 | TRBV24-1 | CATSDLERLYF | TGTGCCACCAGTGATTTGGAGCGGCTATACTTC
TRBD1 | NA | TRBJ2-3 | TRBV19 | CAVVGGQGTDTQYF | TGTGCCGTGGTCGGGGGACAGGGTACAGATACGCAGTATTTT
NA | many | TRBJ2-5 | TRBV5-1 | CASSLYYQETQYF | TGCGCCAGCAGCTTGTACTACCAAGAGACCCAGTACTTC
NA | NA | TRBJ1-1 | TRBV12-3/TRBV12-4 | CASSLSGYTEAFF | TGTGCAAGCAGTTTGTCGGGTTACACTGAAGCTTTCTTT
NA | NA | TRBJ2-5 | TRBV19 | CASSKVGVAETQYF | TGTGCCAGTAGTAAAGTGGGAGTCGCGGAGACCCAGTACTTC
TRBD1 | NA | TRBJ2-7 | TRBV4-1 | CASSPQTGGREQYF | TGCGCCAGCAGCCCCCAGACAGGGGGTCGCGAGCAGTACTTC
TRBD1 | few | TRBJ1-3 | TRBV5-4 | CASSQRGHYSGNTIYF | TGTGCCAGCAGCCAGAGGGGGCATTACTCTGGAAACACCATATATTTT